A single sample is the source of the 7 T cell receptor beta chains below, sequenced in a study of blood T cell repertoires in COVID-19 (dated by TCRdb to the early 2020s). Library prep was done by the immunoSEQ multiplex PCR assay. Held by TCRdb, this immuneACCESS table contains in-frame sequences only and omits some clones. Under half of the omission traces to an unresolved V gene where checked; the cause of the rest is unknown. Within this sample are 210,000 or so clones, with approximately 80% of them counted one time only. About 4.3% of the sample is held by the ten biggest clonotypes. The specimen was PBMCs or T cells enriched from blood (not recorded which). All receptors come from a man between 25 and 39 years old with acute COVID-19.

The V call is TRBV11-2, the J call TRBJ2-7, with TRBD1 matching over 9 bases. The trim removed 5 bases at V and 7 bases at J, leaving 12 bases unmatched. The CDR3 totals 15 residues. CDR1 and CDR2 (germline): SGHAT, FQNNGV. The CDR3 DNA follows: TGTGCCAGCAGCCAAGGGACAGGGCGCGTGTGGGAGCAGTACTTC. Protein: CASSQGTGRVWEQYF.

CDR3 loop: CASSWTSGGAETQYF. The CDR3 DNA reads as TGTGCCAGCAGCTGGACTAGCGGGGGGGCAGAGACCCAGTACTTC. The chain carries TRBV7-7 and TRBJ2-5, with TRBD2 matching over 15 bases. CDR3 length: 15 residues. Trimming cost V 4 bases and J 4 bases; bases outside gene matches: 1. Per germline, CDR1 SSHAT and CDR2 FNYEAQ (reference sequence).

This sequence joins TRBV2 and TRBJ1-6; D is perhaps TRBD1 (6 bases). CDR1 is SNHLY, CDR2 FYNNEI, per germline. V lost 3 bases to trimming and J lost 9 bases, with 15 bases between them. The CDR3 sequence is 15 residues long. The CDR3 loop reads CASSEGAGDGSPLHF. DNA of the CDR3: TGTGCCAGCAGTGAGGGGGCAGGGGACGGTTCACCCCTCCACTTT.

The chain joins TRBV24-1 to TRBJ2-5; 7 bases map to TRBD2. Trimming at V came to 1 base and at J to 4 bases, leaving 5 bases not matched to a gene. The CDR3 length is 15 residues. Germline CDR1 KGHDR, CDR2 SFDVKD. In DNA form, the CDR3 reads TGTGCCACCAGTGATTTCGGTGGCGGGAGAGAGACCCAGTACTTC. This encodes CATSDFGGGRETQYF.

This chain uses TRBV11-2 with TRBJ1-1; 9 nucleotides align to TRBD1. This CDR3 is 16 amino acids long. Trimming removed 6 bases from V and 4 bases from J; junction bases left unmatched: 12. Germline-derived CDR1 and CDR2 are SGHAT and FQNNGV. The CDR3: CASSLDRGVVVTEAFF. The CDR3 DNA reads as TGTGCCAGCAGTCTGGACAGGGGAGTGGTGGTCACTGAAGCTTTCTTT.

The V gene is TRBV6-6, the J gene TRBJ2-4; TRBD2 matches at 9 bases. CDR1 MNHNY and CDR2 SVGAGI come from the germline V gene (reference sequence). J was trimmed by 3 bases and V by 3 bases; bases with no gene match: 3. The length of the CDR3 is 15 residues. CDR3 sequence: CASSYSGGNKNIQYF. The CDR3 coding sequence is TGTGCCAGCAGTTATAGCGGGGGAAACAAAAACATTCAGTACTTC.

The V call is TRBV9, the J call TRBJ1-1, with a tentative D call TRBD1 (6 bases). This CDR3 is 16 amino acids long. Per the germline V gene, CDR1 is SGDLS and CDR2 is YYNGEE. Between the trimmed V and J ends, which lost 3 bases and 4 bases, there was a span of 19 bases. The CDR3 spells CASSATGHPGGTEAFF. CDR3 coding DNA: TGTGCCAGCAGCGCGACGGGACACCCTGGGGGCACTGAAGCTTTCTTT. Drawing the rest from reference TRBV9 and TRBJ1-1, the complete variable domain is DSGVTQTPKHLITATGQRVTLRCSPRSGDLSVYWYQQSLDQGLQFLIQYYNGEERAKGNILERFSAQQFPDLHSELNLSSLELGDSALYFCASSATGHPGGTEAFFGQGTRLTVV.